The 30 T cell receptor beta chains given below trace back to one sample, sequenced in a study of blood T cell repertoires in COVID-19. Data came from immunoSEQ multiplex PCR; TCRdb stores just in-frame clones and leaves some out. Of hundreds of thousands of clones listed, about 90% were seen once; the top ten hold about 3%. Sequencing was carried out using PBMCs or T cells enriched from blood (not recorded which). The source is a young woman who had recovered from COVID-19.

The V gene is TRBV3-1 (or the pseudogene TRBV3-2), the J gene TRBJ1-4; D perhaps matches TRBD1 (6 bases). The CDR3 has 15 amino acids. Trimming took 5 bases from V and 8 from J, leaving 18 bases between them. From germline, CDR1 is LGHDT and CDR2 YNNKEL (reference sequence). The CDR3 sequence: CASSSFQGLREKLFF. The CDR3 DNA reads TGTGCCAGCAGCAGCTTCCAGGGGCTTCGGGAAAAACTGTTTTTT.

This clone was picked up one time. The V and J genes are TRBV25-1 and TRBJ1-5; TRBD1 matches 7 bases. Per germline, CDR1 MGHDK and CDR2 SYGVNS. The V and J ends lost 4 bases and 1 base, in that order; junction bases with no gene match: 1. CDR3 length: 14 amino acids. The CDR3 region has the DNA TGTGCCAGCAGTGCGGGACAGAGCAATCAGCCCCAGCATTTT. This sequence encodes CASSAGQSNQPQHF.

This chain joins TRBV30 and TRBJ2-3, with 10 positions matching TRBD2. The CDR3 spans 16 residues. After removal of 1 base from V and 5 bases from J, the junction contained 9 bases not matched to a gene. CDR1 is GTSNPN and CDR2 is SVGIG in the germline V gene (reference sequence). CDR3 residues: CAWSEKAGGPQDTQYF. The CDR3 region has the DNA TGTGCCTGGAGTGAAAAAGCGGGGGGGCCTCAAGATACGCAGTATTTT.

The chain recombines TRBV19 with TRBJ1-1; 9 bases line up with TRBD1. V trimming: 4 bases; J trimming: 4 bases; junction bases outside the gene matches: 7. CDR1 is LNHDA, CDR2 SQIVND, per germline (reference sequence). The CDR3 runs 15 residues. The CDR3 region is CASSTEDRGFTEAFF. As DNA, the CDR3 is TGTGCCAGTAGTACCGAGGACAGGGGCTTCACTGAAGCTTTCTTT.

The rearrangement joins TRBV7-2 to TRBJ2-7; 7 bases agree with TRBD2. The CDR3 runs 14 residues. Germline V gene sequence: CDR1 SGHTA, CDR2 FQGNSA. V gave up 6 bases and J gave up 2 bases; unmatched junction bases: 7. In DNA form, the CDR3 reads TGTGCCAGCAGACCTAGCGGTAATCCCTACGAGCAGTACTTC. Translating gives CASRPSGNPYEQYF.

This clone has more than one count but fewer than ten. V usage is TRBV4-2 and J usage is TRBJ1-1; 7 bases fit TRBD1. Per germline, CDR1 LGHNA and CDR2 YNFKEQ. The CDR3 is made up of 17 amino acids. V was pared by 0 bases and J by 7 bases, with 14 bases of the junction left unmatched. The CDR3 region is CASSQDVISGQRIEAFF. The CDR3, as DNA: TGTGCCAGCAGCCAAGATGTCATTTCGGGACAGCGAATTGAAGCTTTCTTT.

This clone turned up a few times. V is TRBV14 and J is TRBJ1-1, with TRBD1 as a possible D gene (5 bases). This CDR3 has 14 amino acids. V was clipped by 0 bases and J by 4 bases, with 9 bases between them. Germline values: CDR1 SGHDN, CDR2 FVKESK. For the CDR3, the DNA is TGTGCCAGCAGCCAAGATACGGGGGGCACTGAAGCTTTCTTT. Translated, it gives CASSQDTGGTEAFF.

The chain joins TRBV5-4 to TRBJ2-7, with 12 positions matching TRBD2. The CDR3 totals 15 residues. The junction had 6 bases not matched to a gene; V was cut back by 5 bases and J by 3 bases. Germline-derived CDR1 and CDR2 are SGHNT and YYREEE (reference sequence). CDR3 residues: CASRPTSGGDYEQYF. CDR3 DNA: TGTGCCAGCAGACCGACTAGCGGGGGAGACTACGAGCAGTACTTC.

J is TRBJ2-5 and V is TRBV18; 7 bases agree with TRBD2. The germline gives CDR1 KGHSH, CDR2 LQKENI. The CDR3 runs 14 residues. V lost 3 bases to trimming and J lost 5 bases; unmatched junction nucleotides: 6. CDR3 protein: CASSPSGGFETQYF. The CDR3 DNA sequence: TGTGCCAGCTCACCTTCCGGGGGGTTCGAGACCCAGTACTTC.

The rearrangement joins TRBV5-1 to TRBJ2-6, with D possibly TRBD1 on 6 matching bases. The CDR3 extends over 19 amino acids. Trimming left V 0 bases short and J 0 bases short, with 16 bases between. Per the germline V gene, CDR1 is SGHRS and CDR2 is YFSETQ. The DNA for the CDR3 is TGCGCCAGCAGCTTGGCCGCAGGGGCTTATTCCTCTGGGGCCAACGTCCTGACTTTC. Its protein product is CASSLAAGAYSSGANVLTF.

This clone was counted only a few times. The gene calls are TRBV28 and TRBJ2-7, with D possibly being TRBD1 (5 bases). The CDR3 loop spans 15 amino acids. Per germline, CDR1 MDHEN and CDR2 SYDVKM. The V and J ends lost 6 bases and 3 bases respectively, with 18 bases between them. The CDR3 DNA sequence: TGTGCCAGCAGCCTTACAGGAAGTCCGGTCTACGAGCAGTACTTC. Its translation: CASSLTGSPVYEQYF.

The chain couples TRBV5-1 to TRBJ2-1; TRBD2 matches at 12 bases. The CDR3 has 17 residues. Trimming removed 2 bases from V and 6 bases from J; junction bases left unmatched: 9. Germline CDR1 and CDR2: SGHRS and YFSETQ. The chain's CDR3 is CASSFRPGLAGPNEQFF. CDR3 in DNA: TGCGCCAGCAGCTTCCGACCTGGACTAGCGGGGCCCAATGAGCAGTTCTTC.

The chain joins TRBV5-1 to TRBJ2-1, with 9 nucleotides matching TRBD1. The CDR3 consists of 17 residues. V dropped 4 bases and J dropped 7; count of bases not matched to a gene: 15. Germline CDR1 reads SGHRS; CDR2 reads YFSETQ. As DNA, the CDR3 is TGCGCCAGCAGCGAGCGTACCGGGACAGGGAGTTCGAATGAGCAGTTCTTC. It encodes CASSERTGTGSSNEQFF.

The V call is TRBV4-1, the J call TRBJ2-7, with 13 bases that match TRBD2. Germline CDR1 reads MGHRA; CDR2 reads YSYEKL. Unmatched junction bases numbered 6, after V lost 1 base and J lost 6 bases. This CDR3 region has 16 residues. Written as DNA, the CDR3 is TGCGCCAGCAGCCAAGGACTAGCGGGAGGATGGGGCGAGCAGTACTTC. It specifies CASSQGLAGGWGEQYF.

The chain has TRBV7-2 and TRBJ2-3; D is unclear. Trimming removed 5 bases at V and 2 bases at J, with 17 bases between. The germline V gene has CDR1 SGHTA and CDR2 FQGNSA. CDR3 length equals 16 residues. CDR3 protein: CASSKSASFLTDTQYF. The CDR3 bases are TGTGCCAGCAGCAAAAGCGCCAGTTTCCTCACAGATACGCAGTATTTT. The variable domain in full, with the rest retrieved from reference TRBV7-2 and TRBJ2-3, is GAGVSQSPSNKVTEKGKDVELRCDPISGHTALYWYRQSLGQGLEFLIYFQGNSAPDKSGLPSDRFSAERTGGSVSTLTIQRTQQEDSAVYLCASSKSASFLTDTQYFGPGTRLTVL.

The rearrangement uses TRBV24-1 and TRBJ2-2; 9 bases are a match to TRBD1. The V gene's germline CDR1 is KGHDR and CDR2 SFDVKD. The CDR3 length is 16 residues. J lost 1 base, V lost 6 bases, and 5 bases had no gene match. The chain's CDR3 is CATSKKGQGNTGELFF. The CDR3 DNA reads as TGTGCCACCAGTAAGAAGGGACAGGGGAACACCGGGGAGCTGTTTTTT.

This clone turned up a few times. The chain is built from TRBV19 and TRBJ1-1; D unclear. The CDR3 is made up of 13 amino acids. Germline CDR1 is LNHDA and CDR2 is SQIVND (reference sequence). Trimming pared 1 base from V and 1 base from J, leaving 4 bases between. The CDR3: CASSIAQNTEAFF. CDR3 in DNA: TGTGCCAGTAGTATAGCACAGAACACTGAAGCTTTCTTT.

CDR3 in amino acids: CASSTLGAIYGYTF. The DNA for the CDR3 is TGTGCCAGCAGCACCCTGGGGGCGATCTATGGCTACACCTTC. The chain is built from TRBV3-1 (or the pseudogene TRBV3-2) and TRBJ1-2; possible D gene TRBD1, 6 bases. The ends were cut back, 5 bases at V and 4 bases at J, with 14 bases in the middle. Per germline, CDR1 LGHDT and CDR2 YNNKEL (reference sequence). CDR3 size: 14 residues.

This chain connects TRBV7-9 to TRBJ2-1; perhaps TRBD2 as D (6 bases). Trimming took off 1 base at V and 0 bases at J, with 10 bases between the two ends. Germline-derived CDR1 and CDR2 are SEHNR and FQNEAQ (reference sequence). The CDR3 sequence is 16 residues long. The CDR3 spells CASSLDGSSSYNEQFF. CDR3 coding DNA: TGTGCCAGCAGCTTAGACGGGAGCTCCTCCTACAATGAGCAGTTCTTC.

The rearrangement links TRBV6-1 to TRBJ1-2, with D possibly matching TRBD1 (6 bases). The CDR3 runs to 14 residues. CDR1 MNHNS and CDR2 SASEGT come from the germline V gene. Trimming left V 2 bases short and J 8 bases short, with 15 bases between. CDR3 coding DNA: TGTGCCAGCAGTGAATTTTTAACAGGGTACGGCTACACCTTC. It translates to CASSEFLTGYGYTF.

This sequence joins TRBV10-3 and TRBJ2-1, with a tentative D call TRBD2 (5 bases). Germline V gene sequence: CDR1 ENHRY, CDR2 SYGVKD. The V and J ends lost 0 bases and 1 base respectively, with 10 bases between them. This CDR3 is 16 amino acids long. The CDR3 bases are TGTGCCATCAGTGAGTCACCTAGCCGGTCCTACAATGAGCAGTTCTTC. Its translation is CAISESPSRSYNEQFF.

The CDR3 spells CASSLHEADGGRETQYF. The CDR3 region has the DNA TGTGCCAGCAGCTTACATGAGGCGGACGGGGGAAGAGAGACCCAGTACTTC. The genes are TRBV11-2 and TRBJ2-5; D is possibly TRBD2 (6 bases). V lost 2 bases to trimming and J lost 4 bases, with 20 bases between them. Germline V gives CDR1 SGHAT, CDR2 FQNNGV. The CDR3 totals 17 residues.

This clone was seen a few times. The chain links TRBV6-5 to TRBJ1-6, with 7 nucleotides matching TRBD1. V lost 5 bases to trimming and J lost 11 bases; unmatched junction nucleotides: 12. Germline loops: CDR1 MNHEY, CDR2 SVGAGI. There are 15 residues in the CDR3. CDR3 DNA: TGTGCCAGCAGTCTACAGGGGATAGGGGCGGCACCCCTCCACTTT. Its protein is CASSLQGIGAAPLHF.

This chain links TRBV10-1 with TRBJ2-7; 9 bases agree with TRBD2. The germline V gene has CDR1 WNHNN and CDR2 SYGVQD (reference sequence). There are 18 residues in the CDR3. Trimming took 2 bases from V and 5 from J; bases not matched to a gene: 16. CDR3 residues: CASSESRGLAGYPNEQYF. In DNA, the CDR3 is TGCGCCAGCAGTGAGAGCCGAGGCCTAGCGGGATATCCTAACGAGCAGTACTTC.

The genes are TRBV25-1 and TRBJ2-3, with D possibly TRBD2 on 7 matching bases. CDR3 size: 16 residues. The germline CDR1 and CDR2 sequences are MGHDK and SYGVNS. V dropped 0 bases and J dropped 2 bases, with 12 bases sitting between them. The CDR3 is CASSEYRGGPTDTQYF. In DNA form, the CDR3 reads TGTGCCAGCAGTGAATATAGGGGGGGCCCCACAGATACGCAGTATTTT. The full variable domain, its missing parts supplied by reference TRBV25-1 and TRBJ2-3, is EADIYQTPRYLVIGTGKKITLECSQTMGHDKMYWYQQDPGMELHLIHYSYGVNSTEKGDLSSESTVSRIRTEHFPLTLESARPSHTSQYLCASSEYRGGPTDTQYFGPGTRLTVL.

The rearrangement joins TRBV14 to TRBJ2-7, with 11 positions matching TRBD2. Germline assignment: CDR1 SGHDN and CDR2 FVKESK. The J segment lost 2 bases and the V segment lost 2 bases, leaving 5 bases of the junction unmatched. This CDR3 comprises 16 residues. The DNA of the CDR3 is TGTGCCAGCAGCCAAAAGACTAGCGGGATGACCTACGAGCAGTACTTC. This gives the protein CASSQKTSGMTYEQYF.

The chain carries TRBV28 and TRBJ2-7, with 8 bases lining up with TRBD1. Germline V gene data show CDR1 as MDHEN and CDR2 as SYDVKM. Trimming took 3 bases from V and 6 from J; bases not matched to a gene: 7. The CDR3 is made up of 14 amino acids. CDR3 sequence: CASSFAGGYSEQYF. CDR3 DNA sequence: TGTGCCAGCAGTTTTGCAGGGGGCTATTCCGAGCAGTACTTC.

The V gene is TRBV7-2, the J gene TRBJ2-7; D is ambiguous. V was cut by 4 bases and J by 1 base, with 14 bases left in between. The germline V gene has CDR1 SGHTA and CDR2 FQGNSA. The CDR3 is 15 amino acids. The CDR3 is CASSSRLGQSYEQYF. The CDR3 DNA sequence: TGTGCCAGCAGCTCGCGGCTCGGCCAGTCCTACGAGCAGTACTTC.

The chain employs TRBV3-1 (or the pseudogene TRBV3-2) and TRBJ2-3; no clear D gene. The V gene lost 3 bases and the J gene lost 6 bases, with 7 bases spanning the gap. Germline V gene lookup returns CDR1 LGHDT and CDR2 YNNKEL (reference sequence). This CDR3 is built from 12 residues. CDR3 amino acids: CASSHSRDTQYF. DNA for the CDR3: TGTGCCAGCAGCCATTCGAGGGATACGCAGTATTTT.

The chain couples TRBV2 to TRBJ1-2, with D maybe TRBD1 (5 bases). The germline V gene encodes CDR1 SNHLY and CDR2 FYNNEI. This CDR3 spans 12 amino acids. V lost 7 bases, J lost 8 bases, and 14 bases lay in between. The CDR3 nucleotides are TGTGCCAGCATCCCCAGGGTGGACGGCTACACCTTC. It yields the protein CASIPRVDGYTF. Looking up the rest from reference TRBV2 and TRBJ1-2 gives the full variable domain: EPEVTQTPSHQVTQMGQEVILRCVPISNHLYFYWYRQILGQKVEFLVSFYNNEISEKSEIFDDQFSVERPDGSNFTLKIRSTKLEDSAMYFCASIPRVDGYTFGSGTRLTVV.